The subject of this entry is one T cell receptor (beta chain). What it binds is unknown. TCRdb re-derived calls from the reads in MiXCR, one entry per CDR3 protein. The table lists around 69,000 distinct CDR3 sequences, about 29% of them singletons, with roughly 60% in the top ten. This CDR3 contains 16 residues. Germline-derived CDR1 and CDR2 are SEHNR and FQNEAQ (reference sequence). J gave up 4 bases and V 1 base, and 5 bases lay outside the gene matches. This sample was taken from a study of T cell repertoires in cytomegalovirus infection. Study in general: CMV epitopes, recently identified HLA-C-restricted and well-studied HLA-B-restricted, were used. Public TCR beta signatures were indicative of both CMV infection and a matching HLA type. Notes on the study in general: The cumulative frequency of public TCR beta families identified carriers of CMV plus the relevant HLA. Across the ex vivo response, the dominant clonotypes were HLA-C-restricted CMV-specific TCR beta clonotypes.

The receptor comes from a human donor in good health (CMV status not recorded). Some clones in this sample may be carry-over from other donors' samples. Sample: CD8+ T cells from cultured PBMCs, taken from culture after CMV antigen stimulation. The genes are TRBV7-9 and TRBJ2-1; 9 nucleotides match TRBD2. The CDR3: CASSLVGAGGYNEQFF. CDR3 DNA: TGTGCCAGCAGCTTAGTTGGAGCGGGGGGTTACAATGAGCAGTTCTTC.